Shown below are 18 T cell receptor beta chains from a single sample sequenced in a study of blood T cells in healthy people across ages. Through a sample-barcoded 5' primer and a J-beta primer mix, a second PCR was run for about 7 to 12 cycles. TCRdb re-derived calls from the 5' RACE reads in MiXCR, one entry per CDR3 protein. The table records roughly 830,000 distinct CDR3 sequences, 62% of them present only once. The sequenced sample was blood. These receptors all come from a man younger than 40 in good health.

The rearrangement links TRBV6-2 or TRBV6-3 to TRBJ2-7; D is unclear. The CDR3 is 13 amino acids. V dropped 2 bases and J dropped 7 bases, with 12 bases sitting between them. Germline V gives CDR1 MNHEY, CDR2 SVGEGT. The CDR3 DNA reads as TGTGCCAGCAGTTACCTGTTAGGTGTGGAGCAGTACTTC. Its protein is CASSYLLGVEQYF.

The rearrangement uses TRBV7-8 and TRBJ2-7; 8 bases fit TRBD2. V lost 5 bases and J lost 7; bases outside the gene matches: 4. The CDR3 runs 12 residues. Germline V lookup: CDR1 SGHVS, CDR2 FQNEAQ. CDR3 nucleotides: TGTGCCAGCAGCCCAAGCGGGGGTGAGCAGTACTTC. This codes for CASSPSGGEQYF.

This clonotype showed up just once. V is TRBV5-5 and J is TRBJ2-1; no clear D gene. The germline V gene encodes CDR1 SGHKS and CDR2 YYEKEE (reference sequence). CDR3 length equals 13 residues. V lost 4 bases and J 8 bases, leaving 13 bases between the germline ends. As DNA, the CDR3 is TGTGCCAGCAGCACCTCGGACCGGTATGAGCAGTTCTTC. It yields the protein CASSTSDRYEQFF.

The chain carries TRBV7-8 and TRBJ2-2; the D gene is possibly TRBD1 (6 bases). Trimming left V 2 bases short and J 2 bases short, with 18 bases between. CDR1 SGHVS and CDR2 FQNEAQ come from the germline V gene. There are 18 residues in the CDR3. CDR3 DNA sequence: TGTGCCAGCAGCTTACTTTCCAAAGGGACACCAAACACCGGGGAGCTGTTTTTT. Translation gives CASSLLSKGTPNTGELFF.

The table lists this clonotype with a few counts. The rearrangement links TRBV24-1 to TRBJ2-1; D is undetermined. CDR1 is KGHDR, CDR2 SFDVKD, per germline. Trimming shortened V by 0 bases and J by 9 bases, and 2 bases separated the two germline ends. This CDR3 contains 11 residues. CDR3 coding DNA: TGTGCCACCAGTGATTTGCGTGAGCAGTTCTTC. Its translation: CATSDLREQFF.

V usage is TRBV6-2 or TRBV6-3 and J usage is TRBJ2-7; TRBD1 matches 8 bases. The CDR3 spans 15 residues. Germline loops: CDR1 MNHEY, CDR2 SVGEGT. V lost 10 bases to trimming and J lost 2 bases; unmatched junction nucleotides: 13. The CDR3, as DNA: TGTGCCATCTCGACAGGGGTCCCTGGGACCTACGAGCAGTACTTC. This encodes CAISTGVPGTYEQYF.

The rearrangement links TRBV4-2 to TRBJ2-1, with D hard to call. The CDR3 sequence is 16 residues long. V was cut by 1 base and J by 7 bases, with 17 bases left in between. Germline CDR1 reads LGHNA; CDR2 reads YNFKEQ. The CDR3 bases are TGTGCCAGCAGCCAAGTGTGGGCTTCCCCTACGAATGAGCAGTTCTTC. This encodes CASSQVWASPTNEQFF.

The table lists this clonotype with a few counts. V is TRBV7-2 and J is TRBJ2-3, with a tentative D call TRBD1 (5 bases). V was shortened by 1 base and J by 7 bases, with 9 bases between the two germline ends. The CDR3 is 13 amino acids. Germline loops: CDR1 SGHTA, CDR2 FQGNSA. CDR3 coding DNA: TGTGCCAGCAGCTTAGAAGGGGCTTATACGCAGTATTTT. Amino acid sequence: CASSLEGAYTQYF.

The table lists this clonotype with many counts. V is TRBV9 and J is TRBJ2-2; TRBD2 matches 9 bases. This CDR3 is built from 16 residues. J lost 0 bases, V lost 5 bases, and 5 bases had no gene match. Germline CDR1 is SGDLS and CDR2 is YYNGEE. The CDR3 DNA follows: TGTGCCAGCAGAGATACTAGCGGGTCGAACACCGGGGAGCTGTTTTTT. It yields the protein CASRDTSGSNTGELFF.

The chain employs TRBV12-3 or TRBV12-4 and TRBJ2-1, with D possibly TRBD1 on 5 matching bases. The CDR3 loop spans 16 amino acids. Trimming removed 6 bases from V and 6 bases from J, with 21 bases in between. The CDR3 coding sequence is TGTGCCAGCAGACCGGCAGGGTCCCAAAAAAGCAATGAGCAGTTCTTC. Translated, it gives CASRPAGSQKSNEQFF.

The chain combines TRBV20-1 with TRBJ1-6; D not certain. The germline V gene has CDR1 DFQATT and CDR2 SNEGSKA (reference sequence). CDR3 length: 13 amino acids. V shed 6 bases and J shed 0 bases, with 6 bases lying between them. The CDR3, as DNA: TGCAGTGCCGGGAGCTCCTATAATTCACCCCTCCACTTT. It encodes CSAGSSYNSPLHF.

The chain has TRBV25-1 and TRBJ1-1; no clear D gene. Per germline, CDR1 MGHDK and CDR2 SYGVNS. V was pared by 2 bases and J by 5 bases, with 3 bases between. The length of the CDR3 is 11 residues. CDR3 bases: TGTGCCAGCAGTGAAAGGACTGAAGCTTTCTTT. It encodes CASSERTEAFF.

This clonotype was detected a few times. V is TRBV19 and J is TRBJ2-7; a possible D gene is TRBD2 (6 bases). CDR3 length: 13 residues. CDR1 is LNHDA, CDR2 SQIVND, per germline (reference sequence). Trimming removed 6 bases from V and 2 bases from J, with 11 bases in between. DNA of the CDR3: TGTGCCAGTAGCCGACTAGGGGCCTACGAGCAGTACTTC. It yields the protein CASSRLGAYEQYF.

The chain carries TRBV20-1 and TRBJ1-5, with D maybe TRBD1 (6 bases). CDR1 DFQATT and CDR2 SNEGSKA come from the germline V gene (reference sequence). Trimming pared 0 bases from V and 6 bases from J, leaving 15 bases between. The CDR3 contains 15 residues. The CDR3 protein is CSARDPRGTTQPQHF. CDR3 sequence (DNA): TGCAGTGCTAGAGACCCACGAGGGACAACTCAGCCCCAGCATTTT.

On this clonotype: Germline is not matched at one junction end, which may reflect a read error. The chain has TRBV6-1 and TRBJ2-1, with 8 bases lining up with TRBD1. This CDR3 is 14 amino acids long. In germline, CDR1 is MNHNS, CDR2 SASEGT. The CDR3 coding sequence is TGTGCCAGCAGGGAAGGACAGGGTTACAATGAGCAGTTCTTC. This translates into CASREGQGYNEQFF.

This chain joins TRBV5-1 and TRBJ2-3; TRBD2 matches 9 bases. The CDR3 loop spans 16 amino acids. Germline lookup yields CDR1 SGHRS and CDR2 YFSETQ. V lost 5 bases and J lost 2; bases outside the gene matches: 9. The CDR3 loop reads CASRRSLAGSTDTQYF. The CDR3 DNA sequence: TGCGCCAGCAGAAGGTCGCTAGCGGGATCCACAGATACGCAGTATTTT.

This chain connects TRBV2 to TRBJ1-2, with 11 bases aligning to TRBD1. Losses at the gene ends were 4 bases for V and 5 bases for J; bases not matched to a gene: 12. The CDR3 has 17 residues. CDR1 SNHLY and CDR2 FYNNEI come from the germline V gene. CDR3 loop: CASSGTPGQGAIYGYTF. As DNA, the CDR3 is TGTGCCAGCAGTGGTACACCAGGACAGGGGGCAATTTATGGCTACACCTTC.

The chain's CDR3 is CAISGTDSYEQYF. The DNA of the CDR3 is TGTGCCATCAGCGGGACAGATTCCTACGAGCAGTACTTC. The rearrangement uses TRBV10-3 and TRBJ2-7, with 7 nucleotides matching TRBD1. Germline V gene lookup returns CDR1 ENHRY and CDR2 SYGVKD. J was trimmed by 1 base and V by 6 bases; bases with no gene match: 3. This CDR3 is 13 amino acids long.